These 24 T cell receptor beta chains were all obtained from the same sample, sequenced in a study of shared clonotypes between healthy human individuals. The repertoire was sequenced with immunoSEQ multiplex PCR; TCRdb's copy has only in-frame clones and lacks some. The sample yields about 2 million clones, roughly 94% seen once. The sequenced sample was naive CD4+ T cells sorted from blood. Subset here: CD45RA+ positively selected. The receptors here all came from a man aged 18 to 29 in good health.

Comment on this clone: Additional DNA sequences in this sample encode the identical CDR3. The chain is built from TRBV7-9 and TRBJ1-1; no definite D call. Germline V gene data show CDR1 as SEHNR and CDR2 as FQNEAQ (reference sequence). Trimming left V 1 base short and J 2 bases short, with 5 bases between. This CDR3 comprises 13 residues. CDR3 residues: CASSLDSNTEAFF. CDR3 in DNA: TGTGCCAGCAGCTTAGACAGCAACACTGAAGCTTTCTTT.

The chain is built from TRBV6-6 and TRBJ1-4; D uncertain. This CDR3 has 11 residues. Germline loops: CDR1 MNHNY, CDR2 SVGAGI (reference sequence). V was shortened by 6 bases and J by 5 bases, with 4 bases between the two germline ends. The CDR3 region has the DNA TGTGCCAGCAGGACGAATGAAAAACTGTTTTTT. It specifies CASRTNEKLFF.

This chain uses TRBV5-1 with TRBJ2-7; D uncertain. The V and J ends lost 0 bases and 7 bases respectively, with 17 bases between them. CDR1 and CDR2 from the germline V gene are SGHRS and YFSETQ. The CDR3 is 15 residues long. The DNA of the CDR3 is TGCGCCAGCAGCTTGGCAGCCCCCTCGACGGAAGAGCAGTACTTC. Its translation is CASSLAAPSTEEQYF.

The CDR3 DNA is TGTGCCTGGAGTGCCCAGACTAGCGGGAGGACCAAAAACATTCAGTACTTC. Its protein is CAWSAQTSGRTKNIQYF. This chain joins TRBV30 and TRBJ2-4; 13 nucleotides agree with TRBD2. V was clipped by 1 base and J by 2 bases; unmatched bases: 5. The germline V gene encodes CDR1 GTSNPN and CDR2 SVGIG (reference sequence). CDR3 size: 17 residues.

This rearrangement joins TRBV11-2 to TRBJ2-1; maybe TRBD1 (6 bases). The germline gives CDR1 SGHAT, CDR2 FQNNGV. This CDR3 spans 14 amino acids. The ends were cut back, 7 bases at V and 9 bases at J, with 19 bases in the middle. The CDR3 bases are TGTGCCAGCACCAAAGGGACATCTTTCGGTGAGCAGTTCTTC. It codes for CASTKGTSFGEQFF.

V usage is TRBV5-1 and J usage is TRBJ2-5; D perhaps matches TRBD2 (6 bases). The CDR3 runs to 12 residues. V was pared by 5 bases and J by 7 bases, with 12 bases between. CDR1 is SGHRS and CDR2 is YFSETQ in the germline V gene. The CDR3 reads CASSSDSGTQYF. The CDR3 DNA reads as TGCGCCAGCAGTTCGGATAGCGGGACCCAGTACTTC.

This chain links TRBV29-1 with TRBJ2-3; D is undetermined. This CDR3 region has 11 residues. V shed 4 bases and J shed 1 base, with 3 bases lying between them. Per the germline V gene, CDR1 is SQVTM and CDR2 is ANQGSEA. CDR3 amino acids: CSVARTDTQYF. CDR3 DNA sequence: TGCAGCGTTGCCCGCACAGATACGCAGTATTTT.

This clone was recorded only once. This chain joins TRBV4-1 and TRBJ2-3; possibly TRBD2 for D (6 bases). Germline V gene data show CDR1 as MGHRA and CDR2 as YSYEKL. The length of the CDR3 is 14 residues. V was trimmed by 2 bases and J by 3 bases, leaving 9 bases between them. The CDR3 DNA reads TGCGCCAGCAGCCAATTGACTAGGACAGATACGCAGTATTTT. This codes for CASSQLTRTDTQYF.

The chain carries TRBV6-5 and TRBJ2-3, with 9 bases lining up with TRBD1. Trimming took 2 bases from V and 6 from J; bases not matched to a gene: 6. Germline CDR1 and CDR2: MNHEY and SVGAGI. The CDR3 is made up of 15 amino acids. CDR3: CASSYRTGVVDTQYF. The CDR3 region has the DNA TGTGCCAGCAGTTACCGGACAGGGGTAGTCGATACGCAGTATTTT.

This chain uses TRBV29-1 with TRBJ1-2; D is perhaps TRBD1 (5 bases). Trimming shortened V by 6 bases and J by 5 bases, and 22 bases separated the two germline ends. Germline values: CDR1 SQVTM, CDR2 ANQGSEA. The CDR3 runs 15 residues. CDR3 in DNA: TGCAGCGTCCTCGACCGGGACGTGTCAGATTATGGCTACACCTTC. Amino acid sequence: CSVLDRDVSDYGYTF. The variable domain in full, completed from reference TRBV29-1 and TRBJ1-2, reads SAVISQKPSRDICQRGTSLTIQCQVDSQVTMMFWYRQQPGQSLTLIATANQGSEATYESGFVIDKFPISRPNLTFSTLTVSNMSPEDSSIYLCSVLDRDVSDYGYTFGSGTRLTVV.

The chain is built from TRBV7-2 and TRBJ1-6, with D possibly matching TRBD1 (5 bases). Germline V gene lookup returns CDR1 SGHTA and CDR2 FQGNSA. There are 15 residues in the CDR3. V dropped 5 bases and J dropped 7 bases, with 15 bases sitting between them. The CDR3 DNA follows: TGTGCCAGCAGCGCTCAGGGTTTGCGGAATTCACCCCTCCACTTT. This translates into CASSAQGLRNSPLHF.

This chain connects TRBV4-3 to TRBJ2-1; TRBD2 matches at 10 bases. Germline assignment: CDR1 LGHNA and CDR2 YSLEER. The CDR3 has 16 amino acids. Unmatched junction bases numbered 6, after V lost 0 bases and J lost 7 bases. The CDR3, as DNA: TGCGCCAGCAGCCAAGAAATAGCGGGAGGATTGAATGAGCAGTTCTTC. The encoded protein is CASSQEIAGGLNEQFF.

This chain joins TRBV5-1 and TRBJ2-3; possible D gene TRBD2, 5 bases. The length of the CDR3 is 11 residues. V lost 6 bases to trimming and J lost 4 bases, with 6 bases between them. Germline CDR1 SGHRS, CDR2 YFSETQ. The CDR3 reads CASKEADTQYF. In DNA form, the CDR3 reads TGCGCCAGCAAGGAGGCAGATACGCAGTATTTT.

This rearrangement joins TRBV27 to TRBJ1-1, with 11 bases fitting TRBD1. Unmatched junction bases numbered 3, after V lost 4 bases and J lost 2 bases. This CDR3 contains 15 residues. Germline V lookup: CDR1 MNHEY, CDR2 SMNVEV (reference sequence). Here the CDR3 reads CASSWTGGSNTEAFF. CDR3 nucleotide sequence: TGTGCCAGCAGTTGGACAGGGGGCTCTAACACTGAAGCTTTCTTT.

This clone turned up a few times. The V and J genes are TRBV19 and TRBJ1-5, with 7 bases fitting TRBD1. There are 14 residues in the CDR3. V gave up 6 bases and J gave up 5 bases; unmatched junction bases: 7. Germline assignment: CDR1 LNHDA and CDR2 SQIVND (reference sequence). For the CDR3, the DNA is TGTGCCAGTAGGAGTGACAGGGCTGATCAGCCCCAGCATTTT. Translated: CASRSDRADQPQHF.

A remark on this clone: The sample carries other DNA sequences with the same CDR3. The J gene is TRBJ2-2, the V gene TRBV5-6; 7 nucleotides align to TRBD1. The junction had 2 bases not matched to a gene; V was cut back by 0 bases and J by 0 bases. CDR3 size: 16 residues. CDR1 and CDR2 from the germline V gene are SGHDT and YYEEEE. CDR3: CASSLAGTANTGELFF. Written as DNA, the CDR3 is TGTGCCAGCAGCTTGGCCGGGACAGCGAACACCGGGGAGCTGTTTTTT. Full variable domain (remainder filled in from reference TRBV5-6 and TRBJ2-2): DAGVTQSPTHLIKTRGQQVTLRCSPKSGHDTVSWYQQALGQGPQFIFQYYEEEERQRGNFPDRFSGHQFPNYSSELNVNALLLGDSALYLCASSLAGTANTGELFFGEGSRLTVL.

The J gene is TRBJ2-2, the V gene TRBV5-1, with 7 bases that match TRBD2. Germline V gene sequence: CDR1 SGHRS, CDR2 YFSETQ. CDR3 length: 14 amino acids. Losses at the gene ends were 0 bases for V and 6 bases for J; bases not matched to a gene: 2. CDR3 bases: TGCGCCAGCAGCTTGGCACTAGCGTCCGGGGAGCTGTTTTTT. Translation: CASSLALASGELFF.

In the case of this clone: A read error may be the cause here, since a much bigger clone is one base away. The chain couples TRBV5-1 to TRBJ2-5; D may be TRBD1 (6 bases). Gene TRBJ2-7 matches the end of the DNA better, so the J call may be wrong. This CDR3 has 14 amino acids. Germline V gene sequence: CDR1 SGHRS, CDR2 YFSETQ. The CDR3 region is CVSSPGHPVDEQYF. DNA for the CDR3: TGCGTCAGCAGCCCGGGACACCCCGTGGACGAGCAGTACTTC.

The chain has TRBV14 and TRBJ2-7; 8 positions match TRBD1. J gave up 3 bases and V 4 bases, and 5 bases lay outside the gene matches. Germline V lookup: CDR1 SGHDN, CDR2 FVKESK. The CDR3 runs 14 residues. In nucleotides, the CDR3 is TGTGCCAGCAGCCCATGGACAGGGTACTACGAGCAGTACTTC. Its protein product is CASSPWTGYYEQYF.

V usage is TRBV2 and J usage is TRBJ1-5; D uncertain. The germline V and J ends were trimmed by 3 bases and 3 bases, with 12 bases remaining between them. This CDR3 contains 15 residues. Germline V gene sequence: CDR1 SNHLY, CDR2 FYNNEI. The CDR3 nucleotides are TGTGCCAGCAGTGATGGCCAGGTAGACAATCAGCCCCAGCATTTT. This translates into CASSDGQVDNQPQHF.

The V and J genes are TRBV18 and TRBJ1-3, with D unresolved. The CDR3 consists of 15 residues. CDR1 is KGHSH, CDR2 LQKENI, per germline. Trimming shortened V by 6 bases and J by 0 bases, and 12 bases separated the two germline ends. The CDR3 here is CASSPDIFSGNTIYF. The CDR3 DNA follows: TGTGCCAGCTCGCCCGACATCTTCTCTGGAAACACCATATATTTT.

This chain connects TRBV19 to TRBJ2-7; D is undetermined. Trimming left V 1 base short and J 3 bases short, with 10 bases between. From germline, CDR1 is LNHDA and CDR2 SQIVND (reference sequence). The CDR3 covers 14 residues. CDR3 residues: CASSIAVHYYEQYF. CDR3 nucleotides: TGTGCCAGTAGTATAGCTGTTCATTACTACGAGCAGTACTTC.

A single count supports this clone. Other DNA sequences in the same sample also yield this CDR3. The chain carries TRBV10-3 and TRBJ2-3, with a possible D match to TRBD2 (5 bases). Germline V lookup: CDR1 ENHRY, CDR2 SYGVKD. The V end lost 0 bases, the J end lost 0 bases, and 7 bases lay between the germline ends. The CDR3 extends over 15 amino acids. The CDR3 sequence is CAISESRTSTDTQYF. The CDR3, as DNA: TGTGCCATCAGTGAGTCAAGGACTAGCACAGATACGCAGTATTTT.

The chain couples TRBV6-5 to TRBJ2-7; TRBD2 is a possible D gene (6 bases). Germline V lookup: CDR1 MNHEY, CDR2 SVGAGI. There are 14 residues in the CDR3. V lost 6 bases, J lost 1 base, and 13 bases lay in between. This chain's CDR3 is CASRRGRGSYEQYF. CDR3 nucleotides: TGTGCCAGCAGACGGGGGAGAGGTTCCTACGAGCAGTACTTC.